This is a list of T cell receptor beta chains from one sample in a study of blood T cells in healthy people across ages. TCRdb processed the 5' RACE reads anew with MiXCR; each CDR3 protein has one entry. Here the sample spans under 1,000,000 distinct CDR3 sequences, 35% to 40% being singletons. The specimen was blood. The receptors originated from a man between 18 and 29 years old in good health. The CDR3 runs from the conserved cysteine through the conserved F or W. A D gene is named only where the DNA matches it firmly. Expanded clones get a size class; other rows say once, few or many, or leave the size out.

length,J,V,D,size,CDR3,DNA
12,TRBJ2-5,TRBV7-6,.,.,CASSFLANPQYF,TGTGCCAGCAGCTTTCTAGCGAACCCGCAGTACTTC
14,TRBJ2-1,TRBV5-1,.,.,CASSVGNSYNEQFF,TGCGCCAGCAGCGTGGGGAACTCCTACAATGAGCAGTTCTTC
18,TRBJ1-2,TRBV4-1,TRBD1,few,CASSQEGGQGAPSYGYTF,TGCGCCAGCAGCCAAGAAGGCGGACAGGGGGCCCCTTCCTATGGCTACACCTTC
16,TRBJ2-3,TRBV5-1,.,few,CASSLDIQGSTDTQYF,TGCGCCAGCAGTTTGGACATCCAGGGTAGCACAGATACGCAGTATTTT
13,TRBJ2-7,TRBV29-1,.,.,CSVEEGTHYEQYF,TGCAGCGTTGAAGAGGGGACCCACTACGAGCAGTACTTC
16,TRBJ1-4,TRBV9,.,few,CASSPSRGTTNEKLFF,TGTGCCAGCAGCCCTAGCAGGGGAACAACTAATGAAAAACTGTTTTTT
16,TRBJ2-5,TRBV7-2,TRBD2,many,CASSSIAGGYQETQYF,TGTGCCAGCAGCTCCATAGCGGGGGGCTACCAAGAGACCCAGTACTTC
15,TRBJ2-1,TRBV15,TRBD1,.,CATSPRQGIYNEQFF,TGTGCCACCAGCCCCCGACAGGGGATTTACAATGAGCAGTTCTTC
12,TRBJ2-7,TRBV7-2,.,few,CASSPVTYEQYF,TGTGCCAGCAGCCCGGTCACCTACGAGCAGTACTTC
16,TRBJ2-3,TRBV24-1,TRBD2,few,CATSDLLAGGTDTQYF,TGTGCCACCAGTGACCTTCTAGCGGGGGGGACAGATACGCAGTATTTT
14,TRBJ1-2,TRBV7-9,TRBD1,few,CASSMGQGGYGYTF,TGTGCCAGCAGCATGGGACAGGGCGGCTATGGCTACACCTTC
16,TRBJ2-6,TRBV5-1,TRBD1,few,CASSLGQGYGANVLTF,TGCGCCAGCAGCTTAGGACAGGGGTACGGGGCCAACGTCCTGACTTTC
16,TRBJ2-7,TRBV4-1,TRBD1,.,CASSQGQGQLAYEQYF,TGCGCCAGCAGCCAAGGCCAGGGACAGCTAGCCTACGAGCAGTACTTC
12,TRBJ1-1,TRBV2,TRBD1,.,CASQGADTEAFF,TGTGCCAGCCAGGGGGCGGACACTGAAGCTTTCTTT
18,TRBJ2-1,TRBV7-8,TRBD1,few,CASSLAPPTGARGREQFF,TGTGCCAGCAGCTTAGCCCCACCGACAGGGGCCCGAGGTAGGGAGCAGTTCTTC
13,TRBJ1-1,TRBV7-9,.,few,CASSLQLNTEAFF,TGTGCCAGCAGCTTACAGCTGAACACTGAAGCTTTCTTT
13,TRBJ1-5,TRBV28,.,.,CASSRLINQPQHF,TGTGCCAGCAGCCGACTGATTAATCAGCCCCAGCATTTT
12,TRBJ2-7,TRBV29-1,TRBD1,.,CSALQGANEQYF,TGCAGCGCTCTACAGGGGGCGAACGAGCAGTACTTC
17,TRBJ2-7,TRBV12-3/TRBV12-4,TRBD2,.,CASSFGHNHREGYEQYF,TGTGCCAGCAGTTTTGGGCACAACCATCGGGAGGGGTACGAGCAGTACTTC
13,TRBJ2-1,TRBV10-3,TRBD2,.,CAISGVRGDEQFF,TGTGCCATCAGTGGTGTGCGGGGGGATGAGCAGTTCTTC
13,TRBJ1-6,TRBV27,.,.,CASTQGYNSPLHF,TGTGCCAGTACGCAGGGGTATAATTCACCCCTCCACTTT
15,TRBJ2-2,TRBV4-1,.,.,CASSQVKGHTGELFF,TGCGCCAGCAGCCAAGTCAAGGGGCACACCGGGGAGCTGTTTTTT
13,TRBJ2-1,TRBV4-1,.,many,CASSQVQSNEQFF,TGCGCCAGCAGCCAAGTTCAGTCGAATGAGCAGTTCTTC
14,TRBJ2-4,TRBV7-8,.,few,CASSLEGRVGIQYF,TGTGCCAGCAGCTTAGAAGGCAGAGTTGGCATTCAGTACTTC
14,TRBJ2-3,TRBV6-6,TRBD2,.,CAAVGRTSGDTQYF,TGTGCCGCAGTTGGGCGGACTAGCGGGGATACGCAGTATTTT
13,TRBJ1-6,TRBV5-6,.,few,CASSISTGSPLHF,TGTGCCAGCAGCATCAGTACGGGTTCACCCCTCCACTTT
14,TRBJ2-5,TRBV4-1,.,few,CASSQGYDGNEQYF,TGCGCCAGCAGCCAGGGTTATGACGGTAATGAGCAGTACTTC
13,TRBJ1-1,TRBV20-1,TRBD1,.,CSARPGQGVGAFF,TGCAGTGCTAGGCCGGGACAGGGAGTCGGGGCTTTCTTT